A selection of T cell receptor beta chains follows, all from one sample in a study of CD8+ T cells in alopecia areata. The data were produced by immunoSEQ multiplex PCR, yet TCRdb's version contains in-frame clones alone and is incomplete. The repertoire holds 100,000 or so clones, with roughly 60% as singletons. The sample in question was CD8+ T cells sorted from blood, obtained between weeks 55 and 65, from a patient treated with tofacitinib. The receptors were sampled from a human donor with alopecia areata. The CDR3 runs from the conserved cysteine through the conserved F or W. A D gene is named only where the DNA matches it firmly. Some rows mark clone size as missing; the rest say once, few, many or name a class of expanded clone.

clone_size cdr3_length d_call j_call v_call cdr3_aa cdr3_nt
- 14 TRBD1 TRBJ2-7 TRBV7-9 CASSKRTGGYEQYF TGTGCCAGCAGCAAACGGACAGGGGGCTACGAGCAGTACTTC
few 12 - TRBJ1-2 TRBV29-1 CSVDRGLYGYTF TGCAGCGTTGACAGAGGGCTCTATGGCTACACCTTC
few 11 - TRBJ2-7 TRBV7-9 CASRQDYEQYF TGTGCCAGCAGACAGGACTACGAGCAGTACTTC
- 15 - TRBJ2-6 TRBV6-1 CASSEVVSGANVLTF TGTGCCAGCAGTGAAGTGGTATCTGGGGCCAACGTCCTGACTTTC
- 12 - TRBJ1-4 TRBV5-6 CASSLGRGKLFF TGTGCCAGCAGCCTGGGACGGGGAAAACTGTTTTTT
- 13 TRBD1 TRBJ2-1 TRBV29-1 CSVESGQGYEQFF TGCAGCGTTGAATCGGGACAGGGCTATGAGCAGTTCTTC
- 15 - TRBJ2-3 TRBV27 CASSFGSFSTDTQYF TGTGCCAGCAGTTTCGGGAGCTTTAGCACAGATACGCAGTATTTT
- 14 - TRBJ2-3 TRBV6-1 CASSGGPLTDTQYF TGTGCCAGCAGTGGAGGGCCGCTCACAGATACGCAGTATTTT
- 15 - TRBJ2-7 TRBV7-8 CASSLAGGTGWEQYF TGTGCCAGCAGCTTAGCGGGGGGGACAGGCTGGGAGCAGTACTTC
- 15 TRBD1 TRBJ2-5 TRBV7-9 CASSPGQGAKQTQYF TGTGCCAGCAGCCCAGGACAGGGGGCCAAGCAGACCCAGTACTTC
- 17 - TRBJ2-3 TRBV5-1 CASSDAGNNPSTDTQYF TGCGCCAGCAGCGACGCAGGGAACAACCCTAGCACAGATACGCAGTATTTT
- 13 - TRBJ2-2 TRBV9 CASTEDNTGELFF TGTGCCAGCACAGAGGACAACACCGGGGAGCTGTTTTTT
- 16 - TRBJ1-4 TRBV7-9 CASRHNTGTVNEKLFF TGTGCCAGCAGGCATAATACCGGGACGGTTAATGAAAAACTGTTTTTT
- 13 - TRBJ1-1 TRBV30 CAWSVGVDTEAFF TGTGCCTGGAGTGTAGGGGTGGACACTGAAGCTTTCTTT
- 14 TRBD2 TRBJ2-1 TRBV14 CASSQFFSGVEQFF TGTGCCAGCAGCCAATTCTTTAGCGGGGTTGAGCAGTTCTTC
- 14 - TRBJ1-5 TRBV23-1 CASSSTVSNQPQHF TGCGCCAGCAGTTCTACAGTTAGCAATCAGCCCCAGCATTTT
- 12 - TRBJ1-1 TRBV29-1 CSDRGGGTEAFF TGCAGCGACCGCGGGGGAGGCACTGAAGCTTTCTTT
few 15 TRBD1 TRBJ2-1 TRBV30 CAWSVPQGAGNEQFF TGTGCCTGGAGTGTACCGCAGGGGGCAGGGAATGAGCAGTTCTTC
- 13 TRBD1 TRBJ2-7 TRBV7-9 CASSLGQGFEQYF TGTGCCAGCAGCTTGGGACAGGGCTTCGAGCAGTACTTC
few 14 - TRBJ2-6 TRBV7-6 CASSLSGGANVLTF TGTGCCAGCAGCCTCTCGGGTGGAGCCAACGTCCTGACTTTC
- 15 TRBD2 TRBJ2-1 TRBV5-1 CASSPRTSGYNEQFF TGCGCCAGCAGCCCCAGGACTAGCGGCTACAATGAGCAGTTCTTC
- 13 - TRBJ2-5 TRBV6-5 CASSAAGWETQYF TGTGCCAGCTCAGCGGCAGGGTGGGAGACCCAGTACTTC
- 15 TRBD2 TRBJ2-7 TRBV5-6 CASSLGLAGGPEQYF TGTGCCAGCAGCTTGGGGCTAGCGGGGGGGCCCGAGCAGTACTTC
- 12 - TRBJ2-7 TRBV5-4 CASSPWGNEQYF TGTGCCAGCAGCCCGTGGGGGAACGAGCAGTACTTC
- 13 - TRBJ2-2 TRBV5-1 CASSLDDSGELFF TGCGCCAGCAGCTTGGACGATTCCGGGGAGCTGTTTTTT
- 13 - TRBJ2-2 TRBV19 CASSIDSAGELFF TGTGCCAGTAGTATTGACAGTGCCGGGGAGCTGTTTTTT